The 28 T cell receptor beta chains below were found in one sample sequenced in a study of T cells in Graves' hyperthyroidism and ophthalmopathy. TCR beta CDR3 regions were amplified from RNA. HTBI primers were employed in a first-round RT-PCR of the TCR CDR3. TCRdb re-called the multiplex PCR reads through MiXCR, storing one row per CDR3 protein. The repertoire holds around 690,000 distinct CDR3 sequences, with 17% as singletons. Source material: blood. These receptors were taken from a man aged 45-60 years with Graves' hyperthyroidism.

This clonotype was recorded at least ten times. The genes are TRBV18 and TRBJ2-7; TRBD2 matches at 10 bases. V lost 0 bases to trimming and J lost 2 bases; unmatched junction nucleotides: 1. Per germline, CDR1 KGHSH and CDR2 LQKENI. The CDR3 loop spans 15 amino acids. CDR3 nucleotide sequence: TGTGCCAGCTCACCACCGACTAGCGGGCCCTACGAGCAGTACTTC. Translating it yields CASSPPTSGPYEQYF.

This clonotype has ten or more counts. This sequence joins TRBV2 and TRBJ2-3; no definite D call. Germline CDR1 reads SNHLY; CDR2 reads FYNNEI. The CDR3 length is 13 residues. Trimming removed 7 bases at V and 3 bases at J, with 11 bases between. As DNA, the CDR3 is TGTGCCAGCACGGAGACTCATACAGATACGCAGTATTTT. It codes for CASTETHTDTQYF.

This clonotype was counted at least ten times. This CDR3 is CASSLGEGAGYTF. The CDR3 nucleotides read TGTGCCAGCAGCTTAGGAGAGGGGGCTGGCTACACCTTC. The J gene is TRBJ1-2, the V gene TRBV7-6; 7 nucleotides match TRBD1. The J segment lost 7 bases and the V segment lost 1 base, leaving 3 bases of the junction unmatched. The CDR3 has 13 amino acids. Germline V lookup: CDR1 SGHVS, CDR2 FNYEAQ.

Only a few counts were recorded for this clonotype. The gene calls are TRBV6-1 and TRBJ2-2; D might be TRBD1 (5 bases). Germline CDR1 and CDR2: MNHNS and SASEGT. The CDR3 sequence is 12 residues long. Trimming cost V 7 bases and J 5 bases, with 8 bases left between them. The CDR3 reads CASTGLTGELFF. For the CDR3, the DNA is TGTGCCAGCACAGGGTTAACCGGGGAGCTGTTTTTT.

There are many counts of this clonotype. The chain's CDR3 is CASSAHGVSLNTEAFF. CDR3 bases: TGTGCCAGCAGCGCCCATGGGGTCAGCTTGAACACTGAAGCTTTCTTT. The V call is TRBV11-2, the J call TRBJ1-1, with unresolved D. The CDR3 is made up of 16 amino acids. The V gene lost 5 bases and the J gene lost 0 bases, with 16 bases spanning the gap. CDR1 and CDR2 (germline): SGHAT, FQNNGV. Full variable domain (remainder filled in from reference TRBV11-2 and TRBJ1-1): EAGVAQSPRYKIIEKRQSVAFWCNPISGHATLYWYQQILGQGPKLLIQFQNNGVVDDSQLPKDRFSAERLKGVDSTLKIQPAKLEDSAVYLCASSAHGVSLNTEAFFGQGTRLTVV.

In this sample, this clonotype turned up many times. This chain joins TRBV6-2 or TRBV6-3 and TRBJ2-2; D gene unclear. V was clipped by 0 bases and J by 6 bases, with 8 bases between them. Germline-derived CDR1 and CDR2 are MNHEY and SVGEGT. CDR3 size: 14 residues. The CDR3 region has the DNA TGTGCCAGCAGTTACTCGGAAATGGCCGGGGAGCTGTTTTTT. It yields the protein CASSYSEMAGELFF.

This clonotype was counted at least ten times. The CDR3 sequence is CASSESGYYGYTF. The CDR3 DNA is TGTGCCAGCAGTGAGTCCGGGTATTATGGCTACACCTTC. The chain recombines TRBV2 with TRBJ1-2; D is unclear. Germline values: CDR1 SNHLY, CDR2 FYNNEI. V was shortened by 3 bases and J by 5 bases, with 10 bases between the two germline ends. This CDR3 is 13 amino acids long.

Concerning this clonotype: A much larger clone differs by one base, so this may be a read error. V and J are TRBV2 and TRBJ2-7, with TRBD1 identical over 8 bases. CDR3 length: 16 amino acids. The germline V gene has CDR1 SNHLY and CDR2 FYNNEI. Trimming at V came to 6 bases and at J to 2 bases, leaving 12 bases not matched to a gene. The CDR3 coding sequence is TGTGCCAGCAGATTTAAGACAGGGGACACAACCTACGAGCAGTACTTC. Encoded protein: CASRFKTGDTTYEQYF.

This clonotype occurred many times. The chain has TRBV28 and TRBJ1-1; 7 bases fit TRBD1. The V gene's germline CDR1 is MDHEN and CDR2 SYDVKM. The CDR3 runs 16 residues. V lost 4 bases, J lost 5 bases, and 13 bases stayed unmatched. The CDR3 coding sequence is TGTGCCAGCAGTTACCTTTTCCGGCAGGGGGGGACTGAAGCTTTCTTT. It codes for CASSYLFRQGGTEAFF.

This clonotype was found many times. J is TRBJ2-3 and V is TRBV7-9; tentative D call: TRBD2 (6 bases). The V gene lost 5 bases and the J gene lost 6 bases, with 18 bases spanning the gap. This CDR3 contains 15 residues. Germline CDR1 and CDR2: SEHNR and FQNEAQ (reference sequence). CDR3: CASSPVASATDTQYF. In DNA form, the CDR3 reads TGTGCCAGCAGCCCGGTGGCTAGCGCCACCGATACGCAGTATTTT.

This clonotype was found many times. The rearrangement joins TRBV5-1 to TRBJ2-1, with 12 bases identical to TRBD2. CDR3 length: 16 residues. CDR1 and CDR2 from the germline V gene are SGHRS and YFSETQ. Losses at the gene ends were 3 bases for V and 8 bases for J; bases not matched to a gene: 9. The chain's CDR3 is CASSSSTSGRRDEQFF. DNA for the CDR3: TGCGCCAGCAGCTCCTCTACTAGCGGGAGGAGGGATGAGCAGTTCTTC.

This clonotype has at least ten counts. Relative to the germline gene, one junction end is altered; a read error may explain this. The chain carries TRBV20-1 and TRBJ1-2; possible D gene TRBD1, 6 bases. Germline lookup yields CDR1 DFQATT and CDR2 SNEGSKA (reference sequence). The CDR3 contains 13 residues. CDR3 in DNA: TGCAGTGCAGGCCGACAGGATAACTATGGCTACACTTTC. Protein: CSAGRQDNYGYTF.

This sequence joins TRBV7-2 and TRBJ2-3; TRBD2 matches 8 bases. Germline V gene lookup returns CDR1 SGHTA and CDR2 FQGNSA. The CDR3 is made up of 14 amino acids. Trimming at V came to 7 bases and at J to 3 bases, leaving 6 bases not matched to a gene. This chain's CDR3 is CASTRGLATDTQYF. The CDR3 coding sequence is TGTGCCAGCACCCGAGGACTAGCTACAGATACGCAGTATTTT.

In its sample, this clonotype was seen a few times. J is TRBJ2-7 and V is TRBV30; perhaps TRBD2 as D (6 bases). V gave up 3 bases and J gave up 6 bases, with 12 bases separating them. Per germline, CDR1 GTSNPN and CDR2 SVGIG (reference sequence). The CDR3 covers 12 residues. The DNA of the CDR3 is TGTGCCTGGAGGACTAGTATCTCCGAGCAGTACTTC. It encodes CAWRTSISEQYF. The full variable domain, with the rest looked up from reference TRBV30 and TRBJ2-7, is SQTIHQWPATLVQPVGSPLSLECTVEGTSNPNLYWYRQAAGRGLQLLFYSVGIGQISSEVPQNLSASRPQDRQFILSSKKLLLSDSGFYLCAWRTSISEQYFGPGTRLTVT.

This clonotype was counted many times. The chain uses TRBV5-1 and TRBJ2-7; maybe TRBD2 (6 bases). The CDR3 is made up of 15 amino acids. The germline CDR1 and CDR2 sequences are SGHRS and YFSETQ. V lost 0 bases and J 3 bases, leaving 13 bases between the germline ends. CDR3 coding DNA: TGCGCCAGCAGCTTGGGGGGACTCGCAAACTACGAGCAGTACTTC. Translating it yields CASSLGGLANYEQYF.

The chain recombines TRBV30 with TRBJ2-2, with 14 bases aligning to TRBD2. Germline V gene sequence: CDR1 GTSNPN, CDR2 SVGIG (reference sequence). The CDR3 has 16 residues. After removal of 5 bases from V and 6 bases from J, the junction contained 8 bases not matched to a gene. The CDR3 DNA follows: TGTGCCTGGGTGGGACTAGCGGGAGAGAGTTCCGGGGAGCTGTTTTTT. This sequence encodes CAWVGLAGESSGELFF.

This clonotype has a count of ten or more. V is TRBV14 and J is TRBJ1-1; weak D call: TRBD1 (6 bases). Trimming cost V 2 bases and J 8 bases, with 24 bases left between them. This CDR3 is 17 amino acids long. Germline CDR1 is SGHDN and CDR2 is FVKESK. For the CDR3, the DNA is TGTGCCAGCAGCCAACCGAAAGATATAGTATTAGGGGGAGAAGCTTTCTTT. Protein sequence: CASSQPKDIVLGGEAFF. Filled out from reference TRBV14 and TRBJ1-1, the complete variable domain reads EAGVTQFPSHSVIEKGQTVTLRCDPISGHDNLYWYRRVMGKEIKFLLHFVKESKQDESGMPNNRFLAERTGGTYSTLKVQPAELEDSGVYFCASSQPKDIVLGGEAFFGQGTRLTVV.

This clonotype was detected only a few times. The chain has TRBV12-3 or TRBV12-4 and TRBJ2-5, with 8 bases matching TRBD1. V gave up 6 bases and J gave up 4 bases; unmatched junction bases: 4. This CDR3 is 13 amino acids long. CDR3 region: CASRGTGSETQYF. In nucleotides, the CDR3 is TGTGCCAGCAGGGGGACAGGTTCAGAGACCCAGTACTTC.

There are many counts of this clonotype. V usage is TRBV11-2 and J usage is TRBJ2-4, with TRBD2 as a possible D gene (7 bases). Germline loops: CDR1 SGHAT, CDR2 FQNNGV. With 1 base removed from V and 2 bases from J, the gap between germline ends came to 12 bases. This CDR3 region has 16 residues. Here the CDR3 reads CASSLVRGAPKNIQYF. Written as DNA, the CDR3 is TGTGCCAGCAGCTTAGTTCGGGGGGCGCCCAAAAACATTCAGTACTTC.

This clonotype has only a few counts. V and J are TRBV28 and TRBJ2-7; D remains unclear. Looked up from germline, CDR1 is MDHEN and CDR2 is SYDVKM. V shed 4 bases and J shed 0 bases, with 10 bases lying between them. This CDR3 contains 14 residues. Here the CDR3 DNA reads TGTGCCAGCAGTTCATGGGGAACCTCCTACGAGCAGTACTTC. Amino acid sequence: CASSSWGTSYEQYF.

In this sample, this clonotype turned up a few times. The chain employs TRBV9 and TRBJ2-2; TRBD2 matches 12 bases. Germline CDR1 reads SGDLS; CDR2 reads YYNGEE. Trimming at V came to 0 bases and at J to 6 bases, leaving 9 bases not matched to a gene. The CDR3 is 18 amino acids. The CDR3 DNA reads as TGTGCCAGCAGCGTAGGAAGTGGGCTAGCGGGAGGGCCCGGGGAGCTGTTTTTT. Translation: CASSVGSGLAGGPGELFF.

The chain has TRBV12-3 or TRBV12-4 and TRBJ1-5; a possible D gene is TRBD1 (5 bases). Trimming cost V 4 bases and J 1 base, with 23 bases left between them. The CDR3 has 19 amino acids. The CDR3: CASSYDKYQGTVSNQPQHF. Written as DNA, the CDR3 is TGTGCCAGCAGTTACGATAAGTATCAGGGAACGGTGAGCAATCAGCCCCAGCATTTT.

The chain employs TRBV9 and TRBJ1-1; the D gene is possibly TRBD1 (6 bases). Trimming shortened V by 4 bases and J by 1 base, and 17 bases separated the two germline ends. Per germline, CDR1 SGDLS and CDR2 YYNGEE. This CDR3 comprises 16 residues. CDR3 nucleotide sequence: TGTGCCAGCAGCCCAGGGGTGAGGGCGGGGAACACTGAAGCTTTCTTT. Protein sequence: CASSPGVRAGNTEAFF.

The V gene is TRBV29-1, the J gene TRBJ2-6; D possibly corresponds to TRBD1 (6 bases). This CDR3 spans 16 amino acids. The germline V gene encodes CDR1 SQVTM and CDR2 ANQGSEA. V was pared by 4 bases and J by 1 base, with 14 bases between. The CDR3 region is CSVAGIGGSGANVLTF. The CDR3 nucleotides read TGCAGCGTTGCCGGGATAGGGGGTTCTGGGGCCAACGTCCTGACTTTC.

V usage is TRBV7-9 and J usage is TRBJ2-5; 10 nucleotides agree with TRBD2. J was trimmed by 5 bases and V by 5 bases; bases with no gene match: 11. The germline V gene has CDR1 SEHNR and CDR2 FQNEAQ (reference sequence). The CDR3 loop spans 16 amino acids. The CDR3 sequence: CASSPGLAIGVETQYF. CDR3 DNA: TGTGCCAGCAGCCCGGGACTAGCGATAGGGGTGGAGACCCAGTACTTC.

This clonotype was counted at least ten times. The rearrangement uses TRBV24-1 and TRBJ1-1; 7 positions match TRBD1. The germline V gene has CDR1 KGHDR and CDR2 SFDVKD. The CDR3 consists of 13 residues. Losses at the gene ends were 9 bases for V and 1 base for J; bases not matched to a gene: 4. The DNA of the CDR3 is TGTGCCACCCAATGGGACAGGAACACTGAAGCTTTCTTT. It codes for CATQWDRNTEAFF.

V is TRBV6-2 or TRBV6-3 and J is TRBJ2-1; D is uncertain. Germline loops: CDR1 MNHEY, CDR2 SVGEGT. CDR3 size: 15 residues. V lost 2 bases and J 3 bases, leaving 11 bases between the germline ends. The CDR3 sequence is CASSYESLLYNEQFF. The DNA of the CDR3 is TGTGCCAGCAGTTACGAGTCCCTCCTCTACAATGAGCAGTTCTTC.

In the case of this clonotype: Since the CDR3 does not end with the conserved phenylalanine or tryptophan, this likely comes from a read error. The rearrangement joins TRBV7-2 to TRBJ2-1; the match to TRBD2 covers 11 bases. The CDR3 runs 16 residues. V lost 1 base to trimming and J lost 4 bases; unmatched junction nucleotides: 3. Per germline, CDR1 SGHTA and CDR2 FQGNSA. The CDR3 nucleotides are TGTGCCAGCAGCTTAGAAGGGACTAGCGGTTACAATGAGCAGTTCGTC. As protein: CASSLEGTSGYNEQFV.